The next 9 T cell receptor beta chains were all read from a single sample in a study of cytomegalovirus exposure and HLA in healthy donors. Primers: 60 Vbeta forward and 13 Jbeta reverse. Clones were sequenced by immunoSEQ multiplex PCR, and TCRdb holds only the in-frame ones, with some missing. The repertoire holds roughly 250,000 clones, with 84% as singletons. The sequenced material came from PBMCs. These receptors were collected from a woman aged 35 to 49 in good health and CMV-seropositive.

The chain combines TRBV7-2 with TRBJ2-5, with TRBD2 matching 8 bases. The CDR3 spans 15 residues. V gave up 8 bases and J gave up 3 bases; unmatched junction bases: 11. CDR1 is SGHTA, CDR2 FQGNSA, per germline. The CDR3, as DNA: TGTGCCAGCCGCACTTGGAGCGGGAGCGAAGAGACCCAGTACTTC. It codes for CASRTWSGSEETQYF.

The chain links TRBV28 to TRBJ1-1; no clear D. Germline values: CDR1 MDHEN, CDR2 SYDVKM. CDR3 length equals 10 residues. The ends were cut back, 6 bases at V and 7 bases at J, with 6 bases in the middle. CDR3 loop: CASSAVEAFF. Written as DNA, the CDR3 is TGTGCCAGCAGCGCAGTTGAAGCTTTCTTT.

The CDR3 sequence: CAWTLSGPRETQYF. The CDR3 region has the DNA TGTGCCTGGACGCTTTCAGGGCCCCGAGAGACCCAGTACTTC. The chain employs TRBV30 and TRBJ2-5, with D maybe TRBD1 (5 bases). The CDR3 has 14 amino acids. The ends were cut back, 4 bases at V and 4 bases at J, with 16 bases in the middle. Germline CDR1 reads GTSNPN; CDR2 reads SVGIG (reference sequence).

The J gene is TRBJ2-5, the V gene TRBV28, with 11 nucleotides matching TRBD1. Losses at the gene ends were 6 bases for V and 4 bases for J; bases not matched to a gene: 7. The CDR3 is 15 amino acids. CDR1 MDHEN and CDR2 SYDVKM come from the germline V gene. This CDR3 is CASSWDRGSSETQYF. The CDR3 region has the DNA TGTGCCAGCAGCTGGGACAGGGGGTCGTCAGAGACCCAGTACTTC.

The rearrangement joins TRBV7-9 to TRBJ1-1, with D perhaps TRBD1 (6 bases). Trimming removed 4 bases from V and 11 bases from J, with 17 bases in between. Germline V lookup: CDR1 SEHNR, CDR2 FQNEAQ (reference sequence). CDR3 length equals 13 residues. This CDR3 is CASSSGDHRAAFF. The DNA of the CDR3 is TGTGCCAGCAGCTCAGGGGACCACAGGGCCGCTTTCTTT. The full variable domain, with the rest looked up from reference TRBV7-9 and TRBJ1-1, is DTGVSQNPRHKITKRGQNVTFRCDPISEHNRLYWYRQTLGQGPEFLTYFQNEAQLEKSRLLSDRFSAERPKGSFSTLEIQRTEQGDSAMYLCASSSGDHRAAFFGQGTRLTVV.

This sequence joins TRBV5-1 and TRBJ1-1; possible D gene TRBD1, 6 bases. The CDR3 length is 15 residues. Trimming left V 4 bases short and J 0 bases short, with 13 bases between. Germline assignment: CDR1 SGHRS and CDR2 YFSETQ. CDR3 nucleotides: TGCGCCAGCAGCGGACGGGACAACGTGAACACTGAAGCTTTCTTT. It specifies CASSGRDNVNTEAFF. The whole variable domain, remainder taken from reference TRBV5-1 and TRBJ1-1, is KAGVTQTPRYLIKTRGQQVTLSCSPISGHRSVSWYQQTPGQGLQFLFEYFSETQRNKGNFPGRFSGRQFSNSRSEMNVSTLELGDSALYLCASSGRDNVNTEAFFGQGTRLTVV.

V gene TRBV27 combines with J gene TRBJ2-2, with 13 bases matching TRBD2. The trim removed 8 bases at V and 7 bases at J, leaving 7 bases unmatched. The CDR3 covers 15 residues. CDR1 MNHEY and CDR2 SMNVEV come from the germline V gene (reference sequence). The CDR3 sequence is CASGTSGRADGELFF. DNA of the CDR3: TGTGCCAGCGGAACTAGCGGGAGGGCGGACGGGGAGCTGTTTTTT.

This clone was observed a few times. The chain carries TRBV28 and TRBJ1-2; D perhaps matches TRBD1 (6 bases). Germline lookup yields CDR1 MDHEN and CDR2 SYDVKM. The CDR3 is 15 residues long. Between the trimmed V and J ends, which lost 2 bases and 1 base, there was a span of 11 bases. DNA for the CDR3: TGTGCCAGCAGTTTAGCAGGGGCCGGTAACTATGGCTACACCTTC. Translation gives CASSLAGAGNYGYTF.

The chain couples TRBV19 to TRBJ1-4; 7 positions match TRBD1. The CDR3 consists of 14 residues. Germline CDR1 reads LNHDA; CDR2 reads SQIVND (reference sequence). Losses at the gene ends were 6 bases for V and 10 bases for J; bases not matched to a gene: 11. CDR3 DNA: TGTGCCAGTAGCCCCCATGACAGGGTTCCAAAACTGTTTTTT. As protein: CASSPHDRVPKLFF.